This is a list of T cell receptor beta chains from one sample in a study of neurological immune-mediated disorders. TCRdb redid the calling of the 5' RACE reads with MiXCR, one entry per CDR3 protein. The table shows 25,000 to 40,000 distinct CDR3 sequences, with over 1.2% occurring only once. The sample taken for sequencing was PBMCs. The receptor set was obtained from a woman aged 30 to 39 with multiple sclerosis. CDR3s include the opening cysteine and the closing phenylalanine or tryptophan. The D gene is left open where the match is weak. Size is stated as once, few or many counts, or a class when the clone is expanded.

v_call	clone_size	j_call	d_call	cdr3_nt	cdr3_aa
TRBV2	many	TRBJ2-2	TRBD1	TGTGCCAGCAGGAGGGACAGGGGCCCGCCCGGGGAGCTGTTTTTT	CASRRDRGPPGELFF
TRBV7-2	many	TRBJ2-3	-	TGTGCCAGCAGCTTAGCCCCCCGACTAGTGAGCACAGATACGCAGTATTTT	CASSLAPRLVSTDTQYF
TRBV12-3/TRBV12-4	many	TRBJ1-1	-	TGTGCCAGCAGTATCGACAGTCAAGAAGCTTTCTTT	CASSIDSQEAFF
TRBV5-1	many	TRBJ1-2	-	TGCGCCAGCAGCGCGGACAGAAACTATGGCTACACCTTC	CASSADRNYGYTF
TRBV9	many	TRBJ2-3	TRBD2	TGTGCCAGCAGCGTCTACGACTGGGCAGCGGGGGGCACAGATACGCAGTATTTT	CASSVYDWAAGGTDTQYF
TRBV4-2	many	TRBJ2-3	TRBD1	TGTGCCAGCAGCCAAGGGTCGCAGGGGGTCAGCACAGATACGCAGTATTTT	CASSQGSQGVSTDTQYF
TRBV4-1	many	TRBJ2-3	TRBD2	TGCGCCAGCAGCCATAGCGGGGGTCTAAATGGATTAGATACGCAGTATTTT	CASSHSGGLNGLDTQYF
TRBV6-5	many	TRBJ1-1	-	TGTGCCAGCAGTTTCAGGGGTGGCACTGAAGCTTTCTTT	CASSFRGGTEAFF
TRBV9	many	TRBJ1-6	-	TGTGCCAGCAGCGTAGTCGGCGAAAATTCACCCCTCCACTTT	CASSVVGENSPLHF
TRBV7-8	many	TRBJ1-1	-	TGTGCCAGCAGCTTAGTTGGCGGAGCTATGAACACTGAAGCTTTCTTT	CASSLVGGAMNTEAFF
TRBV7-2	many	TRBJ1-5	-	TGTGCCAGCAGCTTCCCCCCTAATCAGCCCCAGCATTTT	CASSFPPNQPQHF
TRBV29-1	many	TRBJ1-1	-	TGCAGCGTTGAACCCTTAATGTACACTGAAGCTTTCTTT	CSVEPLMYTEAFF
TRBV6-2/TRBV6-3	many	TRBJ2-2	-	TGTGCCAGCAGTCCTACGGGGAGGACCGGGGAGCTGTTTTTT	CASSPTGRTGELFF
TRBV27	many	TRBJ1-4	-	TGTGCCAGCAGTTTAGTTTCCCCGGGACTTCCCTCTGAAAAACTGTTTTTT	CASSLVSPGLPSEKLFF
TRBV6-2/TRBV6-3	many	TRBJ2-7	-	TGTGCCAGCAGTCGAGTCGGACTATACGAGCAGTACTTC	CASSRVGLYEQYF
TRBV7-3	many	TRBJ2-1	-	TGTGCCAGCAGCTTAAAGGGTAATGAGCAGTTCTTC	CASSLKGNEQFF
TRBV27	many	TRBJ1-5	-	TGTGCCAGCAGCGCGACAGGTAGGAATCAGCCCCAGCATTTT	CASSATGRNQPQHF
TRBV27	many	TRBJ2-1	-	TGTGCCAGCAGAGCACGGCCCTACAATGAGCAGTTCTTC	CASRARPYNEQFF